These 14 T cell receptor beta chains were sequenced from one sample in a study of vaccination and CD4 T cells after COVID-19. Sequenced with the Oncomine TCR Beta short-read assay was DNA taken from cultured CD4+ T cells. One entry per CDR3 protein results from TCRdb running MiXCR on the PCR reads. Among about 14,000 distinct CDR3 sequences listed, about three fifths were seen once. Stated treatment: approximately 11-day PBMC culture with coronavirus spike peptide pools or control peptides (ViraFEST assay). The antigens of these receptors remain unknown. What was sequenced was CD4+ T cells from blood, cultured in vitro. The receptors derive from a human donor who had recovered from COVID-19.

This clonotype was found once. This rearrangement joins TRBV6-5 to TRBJ2-2; 7 bases align to TRBD1. V dropped 3 bases and J dropped 2; count of bases not matched to a gene: 6. In germline, CDR1 is MNHEY, CDR2 SVGAGI. This CDR3 comprises 16 residues. CDR3 amino acids: CASSYRTGPNTGELFF. CDR3 bases: TGTGCCAGCAGTTATCGGACAGGTCCTAACACCGGGGAGCTGTTTTTT.

This clonotype was detected only a few times. The rearrangement uses TRBV20-1 and TRBJ2-3, with 9 bases lining up with TRBD2. Germline loops: CDR1 DFQATT, CDR2 SNEGSKA (reference sequence). With V trimmed by 4 bases and J by 6 bases, 8 bases remained unmatched. The CDR3 is made up of 14 amino acids. CDR3 in amino acids: CSATAGTSLDTQYF. The CDR3 DNA sequence: TGCAGTGCTACAGCTGGGACTAGCCTCGATACGCAGTATTTT.

By share, this clonotype ranks as large. This chain connects TRBV15 to TRBJ1-5; 8 bases are a match to TRBD1. The trim removed 7 bases at V and 6 bases at J, leaving 5 bases unmatched. The CDR3 runs 13 residues. Germline loops: CDR1 LNHNV, CDR2 YYDKDF (reference sequence). For the CDR3, the DNA is TGTGCCACCACCACCACAGGGGGTCAGCCCCAGCATTTT. This translates into CATTTTGGQPQHF.

The CDR3 reads CASRDGQGNQPQHF. In nucleotides, the CDR3 is TGTGCCAGCAGAGATGGACAGGGGAATCAGCCCCAGCATTTT. J is TRBJ1-5 and V is TRBV7-2, with TRBD1 matching over 9 bases. The CDR3 consists of 14 residues. CDR1 is SGHTA, CDR2 FQGNSA, per germline. V lost 6 bases to trimming and J lost 4 bases; unmatched junction nucleotides: 4.

The chain recombines TRBV12-3 or TRBV12-4 with TRBJ2-5; weak D call: TRBD2 (5 bases). Trimming removed 3 bases at V and 5 bases at J, with 10 bases between. This CDR3 contains 13 residues. The CDR3 nucleotides read TGTGCCAGCAGTTTTCGGGGTGACGAGACCCAGTACTTC. Its translation is CASSFRGDETQYF.

This clonotype is deemed medium-sized (0.01 to 0.1%). This chain links TRBV6-1 with TRBJ1-1; TRBD1 is a possible D gene (5 bases). CDR1 is MNHNS, CDR2 SASEGT, per germline. The V and J ends lost 3 bases and 4 bases respectively, with 15 bases between them. CDR3 length equals 15 residues. The CDR3 reads CASSDFVVGGTEAFF. Written as DNA, the CDR3 is TGTGCCAGCAGTGATTTCGTGGTCGGGGGCACTGAAGCTTTCTTT.

The rearrangement links TRBV7-9 to TRBJ2-1, with 13 bases fitting TRBD2. CDR1 is SEHNR and CDR2 is FQNEAQ in the germline V gene (reference sequence). The V and J ends lost 5 bases and 4 bases, in that order; junction bases with no gene match: 11. The CDR3 totals 18 residues. The CDR3 protein is CASSRTSGSGGGYNEQFF. The CDR3 DNA sequence: TGTGCCAGCAGCCGGACTAGCGGGAGTGGCGGTGGGTACAATGAGCAGTTCTTC.

The rearrangement links TRBV10-3 to TRBJ2-3; TRBD2 matches 9 bases. Germline CDR1 ENHRY, CDR2 SYGVKD. Losses at the gene ends were 2 bases for V and 2 bases for J; bases not matched to a gene: 2. The CDR3 runs to 15 residues. This CDR3 is CAISELAGTTDTQYF. In DNA form, the CDR3 reads TGTGCCATCAGTGAGCTAGCGGGAACCACAGATACGCAGTATTTT.

To note about this clonotype: The germline gene is not matched at one end of the junction; a read error may be the cause. The chain uses TRBV7-8 and TRBJ2-5, with 9 bases lining up with TRBD2. Looked up from germline, CDR1 is SGHVS and CDR2 is FQNEAQ. The length of the CDR3 is 15 residues. In DNA form, the CDR3 reads TGTGCCAGCAGCCGACTAGCGGCGGTCCAAGAGACCCGGTACTTC. Translating it yields CASSRLAAVQETRYF.

V is TRBV20-1 and J is TRBJ2-5; D may be TRBD2 (5 bases). The CDR3 has 14 residues. Trimming shortened V by 3 bases and J by 5 bases, and 16 bases separated the two germline ends. The V gene's germline CDR1 is DFQATT and CDR2 SNEGSKA (reference sequence). This chain's CDR3 is CSARSLRTAETQYF. CDR3 bases: TGCAGTGCTAGGTCTCTTCGGACTGCGGAGACCCAGTACTTC.

The V gene is TRBV19, the J gene TRBJ1-6; D is uncertain. V lost 2 bases to trimming and J lost 10 bases, with 9 bases between them. The CDR3 has 13 residues. Germline V lookup: CDR1 LNHDA, CDR2 SQIVND (reference sequence). The CDR3 spells CASSITGRSPLHF. The DNA for the CDR3 is TGTGCCAGTAGTATAACCGGGAGATCACCCCTCCACTTT.

This clonotype was observed a handful of times. The chain has TRBV7-2 and TRBJ2-7, with a tentative D call TRBD2 (5 bases). There are 13 residues in the CDR3. V was cut by 11 bases and J by 4 bases, with 18 bases left in between. Germline loops: CDR1 SGHTA, CDR2 FQGNSA. The chain's CDR3 is CAEGKTNPYEQYF. In DNA, the CDR3 is TGTGCCGAGGGAAAGACTAACCCTTACGAGCAGTACTTC.

The chain employs TRBV10-1 and TRBJ1-2; D remains unclear. This CDR3 comprises 14 residues. The V gene's germline CDR1 is WNHNN and CDR2 SYGVQD (reference sequence). V was trimmed by 5 bases and J by 2 bases, leaving 12 bases between them. As DNA, the CDR3 is TGCGCCAGCAGTACGGCGGGGTTCAACTATGGCTACACCTTC. This sequence encodes CASSTAGFNYGYTF.

The chain uses TRBV20-1 and TRBJ1-2, with 8 bases identical to TRBD1. Losses at the gene ends were 2 bases for V and 5 bases for J; bases not matched to a gene: 10. This CDR3 is built from 15 residues. The germline CDR1 and CDR2 sequences are DFQATT and SNEGSKA (reference sequence). CDR3 in amino acids: CSARSGQGILYGYTF. The CDR3 nucleotides are TGCAGTGCTAGATCTGGACAGGGAATTCTGTATGGCTACACCTTC.